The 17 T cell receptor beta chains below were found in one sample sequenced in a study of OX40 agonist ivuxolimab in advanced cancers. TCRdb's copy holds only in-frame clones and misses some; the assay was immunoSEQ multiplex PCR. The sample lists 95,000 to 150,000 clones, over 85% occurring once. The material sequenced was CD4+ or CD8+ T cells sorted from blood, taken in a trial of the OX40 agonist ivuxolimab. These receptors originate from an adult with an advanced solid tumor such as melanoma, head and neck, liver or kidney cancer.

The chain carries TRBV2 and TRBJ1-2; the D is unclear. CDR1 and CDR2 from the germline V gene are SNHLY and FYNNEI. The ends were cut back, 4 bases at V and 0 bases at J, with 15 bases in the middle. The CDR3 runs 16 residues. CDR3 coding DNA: TGTGCCAGCAGTGGGAGGGTTAGGGTTTCTAACTATGGCTACACCTTC. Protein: CASSGRVRVSNYGYTF.

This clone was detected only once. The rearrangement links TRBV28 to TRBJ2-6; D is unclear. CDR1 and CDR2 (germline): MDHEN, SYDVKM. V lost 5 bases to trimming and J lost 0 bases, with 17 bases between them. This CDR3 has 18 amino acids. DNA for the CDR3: TGTGCCAGCAGTCTCGCCGGATTAACTATCTCTGGGGCCAACGTCCTGACTTTC. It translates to CASSLAGLTISGANVLTF.

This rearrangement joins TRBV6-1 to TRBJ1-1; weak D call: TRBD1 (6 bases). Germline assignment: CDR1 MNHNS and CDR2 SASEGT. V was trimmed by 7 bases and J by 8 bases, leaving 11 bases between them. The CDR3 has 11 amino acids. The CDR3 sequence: CASNSGTEAFF. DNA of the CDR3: TGTGCCAGCAATTCCGGGACAGAAGCTTTCTTT.

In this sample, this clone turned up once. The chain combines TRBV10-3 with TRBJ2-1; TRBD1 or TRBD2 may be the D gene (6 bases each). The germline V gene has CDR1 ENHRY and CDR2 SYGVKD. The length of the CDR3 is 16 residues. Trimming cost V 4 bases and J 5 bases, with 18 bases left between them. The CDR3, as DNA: TGTGCCATCAGTGCCGGGCAGGGGACTCTGCACAATGAGCAGTTCTTC. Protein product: CAISAGQGTLHNEQFF.

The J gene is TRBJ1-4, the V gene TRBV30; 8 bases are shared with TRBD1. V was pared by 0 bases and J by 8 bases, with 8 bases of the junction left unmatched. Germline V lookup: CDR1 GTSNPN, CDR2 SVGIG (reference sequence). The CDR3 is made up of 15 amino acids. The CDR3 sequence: CAWSVTGQGGEKLFF. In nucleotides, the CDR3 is TGTGCCTGGAGTGTAACAGGACAGGGAGGGGAAAAACTGTTTTTT.

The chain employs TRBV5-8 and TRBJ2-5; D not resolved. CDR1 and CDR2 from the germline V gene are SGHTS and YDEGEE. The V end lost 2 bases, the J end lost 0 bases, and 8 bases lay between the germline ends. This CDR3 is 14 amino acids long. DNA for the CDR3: TGTGCCAGCAGCTTTTATGGATACCAAGAGACCCAGTACTTC. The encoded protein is CASSFYGYQETQYF.

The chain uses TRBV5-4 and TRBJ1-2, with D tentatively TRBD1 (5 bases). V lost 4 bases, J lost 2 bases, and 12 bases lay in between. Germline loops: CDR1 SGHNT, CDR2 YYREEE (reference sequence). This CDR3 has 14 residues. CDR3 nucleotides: TGTGCCAGCAGCCGTCAGGGTATAAACTATGGCTACACCTTC. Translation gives CASSRQGINYGYTF. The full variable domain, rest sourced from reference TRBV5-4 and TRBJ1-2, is ETGVTQSPTHLIKTRGQQVTLRCSSQSGHNTVSWYQQALGQGPQFIFQYYREEENGRGNFPPRFSGLQFPNYSSELNVNALELDDSALYLCASSRQGINYGYTFGSGTRLTVV.

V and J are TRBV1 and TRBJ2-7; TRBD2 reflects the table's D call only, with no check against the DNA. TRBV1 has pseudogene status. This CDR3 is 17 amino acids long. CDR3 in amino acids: CTSSHRGGTVRVGEQYF. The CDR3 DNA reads TGCACCAGCAGCCACCGGGGGGGGACAGTAAGAGTGGGCGAGCAGTACTTC.

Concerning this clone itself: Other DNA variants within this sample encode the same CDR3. This chain's CDR3 is CASSYSIQGTGNTIYF. The CDR3 DNA sequence: TGTGCCAGCAGTTACTCGATTCAGGGTACTGGAAACACCATATATTTT. The chain joins TRBV6-5 to TRBJ1-3; perhaps TRBD1 as D (5 bases). CDR1 is MNHEY, CDR2 SVGAGI, per germline. The CDR3 extends over 16 amino acids. Trimming removed 0 bases at V and 2 bases at J, with 11 bases between.

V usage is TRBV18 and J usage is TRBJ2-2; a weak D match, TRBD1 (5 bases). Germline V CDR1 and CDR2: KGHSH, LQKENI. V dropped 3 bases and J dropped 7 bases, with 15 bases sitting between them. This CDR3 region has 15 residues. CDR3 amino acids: CASSPADSPYGELFF. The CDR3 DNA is TGTGCCAGCTCACCCGCCGACAGTCCCTACGGGGAGCTGTTTTTT.

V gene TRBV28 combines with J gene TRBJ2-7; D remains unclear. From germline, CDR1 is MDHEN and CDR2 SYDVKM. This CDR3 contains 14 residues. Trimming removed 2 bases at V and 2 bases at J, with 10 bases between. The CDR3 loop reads CASSLVQPPYEQYF. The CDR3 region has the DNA TGTGCCAGCAGTTTAGTACAGCCCCCCTACGAGCAGTACTTC.

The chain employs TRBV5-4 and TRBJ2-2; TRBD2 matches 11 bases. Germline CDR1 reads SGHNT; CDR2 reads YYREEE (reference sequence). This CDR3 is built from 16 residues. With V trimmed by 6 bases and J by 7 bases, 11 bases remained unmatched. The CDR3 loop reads CASTPVAGGGSGELFF. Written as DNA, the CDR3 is TGTGCCAGCACCCCCGTAGCGGGAGGGGGTAGCGGGGAGCTGTTTTTT. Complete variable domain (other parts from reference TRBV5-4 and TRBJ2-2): ETGVTQSPTHLIKTRGQQVTLRCSSQSGHNTVSWYQQALGQGPQFIFQYYREEENGRGNFPPRFSGLQFPNYSSELNVNALELDDSALYLCASTPVAGGGSGELFFGEGSRLTVL.

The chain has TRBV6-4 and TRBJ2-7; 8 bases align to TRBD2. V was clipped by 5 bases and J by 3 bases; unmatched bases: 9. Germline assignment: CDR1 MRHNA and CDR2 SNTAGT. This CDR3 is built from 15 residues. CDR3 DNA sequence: TGTGCCAGCAGTTCCCTTCCGGGGGGGCTCTACGAGCAGTACTTC. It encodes CASSSLPGGLYEQYF.

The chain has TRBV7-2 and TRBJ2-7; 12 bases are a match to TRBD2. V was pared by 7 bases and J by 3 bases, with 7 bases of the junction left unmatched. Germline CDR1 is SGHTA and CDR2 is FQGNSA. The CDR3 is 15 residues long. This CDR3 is CASTQGLAGLYEQYF. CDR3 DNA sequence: TGTGCCAGCACCCAGGGACTAGCGGGTCTCTACGAGCAGTACTTC.

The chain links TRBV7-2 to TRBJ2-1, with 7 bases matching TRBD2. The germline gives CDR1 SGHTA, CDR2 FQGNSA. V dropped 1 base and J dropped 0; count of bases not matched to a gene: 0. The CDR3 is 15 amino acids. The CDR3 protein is CASSLERGSYNEQFF. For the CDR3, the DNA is TGTGCCAGCAGCTTAGAGCGGGGCTCCTACAATGAGCAGTTCTTC.

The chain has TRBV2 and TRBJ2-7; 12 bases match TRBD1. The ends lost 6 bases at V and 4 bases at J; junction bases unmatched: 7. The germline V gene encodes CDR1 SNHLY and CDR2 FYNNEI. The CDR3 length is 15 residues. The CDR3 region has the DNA TGTGCCAGCAGGGCGGGGGGACAGGGGGCATACGAGCAGTACTTC. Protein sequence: CASRAGGQGAYEQYF.

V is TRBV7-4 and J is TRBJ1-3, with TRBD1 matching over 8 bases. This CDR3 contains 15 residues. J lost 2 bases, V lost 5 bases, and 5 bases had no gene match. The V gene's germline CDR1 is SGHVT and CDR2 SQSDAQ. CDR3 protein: CASSPSTGAGNTIYF. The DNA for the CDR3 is TGTGCCAGCAGCCCCTCGACAGGGGCTGGAAACACCATATATTTT.